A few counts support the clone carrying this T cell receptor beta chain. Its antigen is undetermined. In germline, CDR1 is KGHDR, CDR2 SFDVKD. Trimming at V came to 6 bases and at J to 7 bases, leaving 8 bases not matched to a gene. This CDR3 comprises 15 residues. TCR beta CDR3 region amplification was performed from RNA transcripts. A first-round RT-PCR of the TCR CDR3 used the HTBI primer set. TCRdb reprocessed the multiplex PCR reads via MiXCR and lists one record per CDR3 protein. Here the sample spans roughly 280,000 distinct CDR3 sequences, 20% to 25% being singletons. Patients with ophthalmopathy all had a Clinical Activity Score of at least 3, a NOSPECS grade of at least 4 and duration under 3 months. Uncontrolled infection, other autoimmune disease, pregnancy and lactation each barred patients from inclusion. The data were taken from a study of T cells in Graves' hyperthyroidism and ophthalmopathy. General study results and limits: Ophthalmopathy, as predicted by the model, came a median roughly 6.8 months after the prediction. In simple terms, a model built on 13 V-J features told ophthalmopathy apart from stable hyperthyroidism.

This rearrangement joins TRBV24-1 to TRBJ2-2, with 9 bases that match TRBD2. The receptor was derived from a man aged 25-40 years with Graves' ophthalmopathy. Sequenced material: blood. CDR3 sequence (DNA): TGTGCCACCAGTATCCGCGGGACTAGCTACGGGGAGCTGTTTTTT. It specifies CATSIRGTSYGELFF.